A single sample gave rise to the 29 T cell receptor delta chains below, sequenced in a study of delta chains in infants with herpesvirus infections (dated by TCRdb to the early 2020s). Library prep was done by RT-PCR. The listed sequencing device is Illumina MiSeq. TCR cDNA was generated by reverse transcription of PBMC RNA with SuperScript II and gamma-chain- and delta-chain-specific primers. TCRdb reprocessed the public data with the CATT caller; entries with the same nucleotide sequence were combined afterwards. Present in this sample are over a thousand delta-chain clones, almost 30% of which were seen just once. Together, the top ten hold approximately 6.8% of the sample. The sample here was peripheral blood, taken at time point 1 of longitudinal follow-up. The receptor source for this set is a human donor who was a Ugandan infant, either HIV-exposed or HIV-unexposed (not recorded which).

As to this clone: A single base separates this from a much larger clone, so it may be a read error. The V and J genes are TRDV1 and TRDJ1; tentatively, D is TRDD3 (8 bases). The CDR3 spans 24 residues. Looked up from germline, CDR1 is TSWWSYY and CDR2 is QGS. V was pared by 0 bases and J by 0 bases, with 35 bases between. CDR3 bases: TGTGCTCTTGGGGAACTTGGCACGCTTCCTAACAGAACGTACTGGGGGTTTTACACCGATAAACTCATCTTT. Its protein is CALGELGTLPNRTYWGFYTDKLIF.

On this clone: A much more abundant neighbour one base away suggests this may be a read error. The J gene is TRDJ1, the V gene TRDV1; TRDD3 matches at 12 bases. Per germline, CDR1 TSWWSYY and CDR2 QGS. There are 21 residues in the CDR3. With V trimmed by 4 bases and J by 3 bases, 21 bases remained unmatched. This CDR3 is CALGAHPNLLSYWGIPDKLIF. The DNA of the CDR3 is TGTGCTCTTGGGGCTCATCCAAACCTCCTTTCCTACTGGGGGATACCCGATAAACTCATCTTT.

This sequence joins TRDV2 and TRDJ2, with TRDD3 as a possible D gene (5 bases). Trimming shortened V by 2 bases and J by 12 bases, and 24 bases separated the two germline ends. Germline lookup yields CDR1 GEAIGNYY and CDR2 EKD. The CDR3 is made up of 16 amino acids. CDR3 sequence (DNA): TGTGCCTGTGACAATAAGGGGGCCCGATACACCGATAAACTCTTCTTT. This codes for CACDNKGARYTDKLFF.

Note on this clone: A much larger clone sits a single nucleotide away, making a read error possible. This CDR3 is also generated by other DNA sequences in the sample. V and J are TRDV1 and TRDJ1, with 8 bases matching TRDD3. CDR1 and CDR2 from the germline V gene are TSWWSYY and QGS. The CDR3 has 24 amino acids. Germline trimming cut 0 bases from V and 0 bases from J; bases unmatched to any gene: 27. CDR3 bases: TGTGCTCTTGGGGAACTTCCTACGGGGCATAGTACTGGGGGGAGCTCGGCCTACACCGATAAACTCATCTTT. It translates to CALGELPTGHSTGGSSAYTDKLIF.

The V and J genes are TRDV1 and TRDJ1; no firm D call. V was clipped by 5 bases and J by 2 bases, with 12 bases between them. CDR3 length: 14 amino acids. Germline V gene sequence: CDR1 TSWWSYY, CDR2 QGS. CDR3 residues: CALGSVLITDKLIF. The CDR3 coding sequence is TGTGCTCTTGGGTCCGTACTGATAACCGATAAACTCATCTTT.

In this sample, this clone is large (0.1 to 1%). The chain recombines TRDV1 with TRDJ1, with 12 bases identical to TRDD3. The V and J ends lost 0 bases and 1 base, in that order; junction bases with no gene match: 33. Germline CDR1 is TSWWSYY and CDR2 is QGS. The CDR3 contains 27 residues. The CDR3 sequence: CALGELMAFPLTTPVLGDTLGTDKLIF. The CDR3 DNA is TGTGCTCTTGGGGAACTAATGGCCTTCCCACTTACAACACCCGTACTGGGGGATACTTTGGGCACCGATAAACTCATCTTT.

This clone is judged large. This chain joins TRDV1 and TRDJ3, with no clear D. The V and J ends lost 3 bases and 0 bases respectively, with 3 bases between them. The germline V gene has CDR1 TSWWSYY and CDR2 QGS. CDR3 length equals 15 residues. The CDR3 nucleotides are TGTGCTCTTGGGGAGCGCTCCTGGGACACCCGACAGATGTTTTTC. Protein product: CALGERSWDTRQMFF.

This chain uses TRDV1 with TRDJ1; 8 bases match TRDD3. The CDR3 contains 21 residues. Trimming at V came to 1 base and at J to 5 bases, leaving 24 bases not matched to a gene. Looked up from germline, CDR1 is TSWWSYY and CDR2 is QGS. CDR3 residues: CALGERRRPRDWGAAGDKLIF. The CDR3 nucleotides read TGTGCTCTTGGGGAACGGCGGCGTCCCCGCGACTGGGGGGCTGCGGGGGATAAACTCATCTTT.

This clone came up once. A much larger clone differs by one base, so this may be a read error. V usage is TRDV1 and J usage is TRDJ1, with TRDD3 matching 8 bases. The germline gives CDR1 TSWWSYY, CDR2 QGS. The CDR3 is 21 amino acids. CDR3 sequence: CALGEQPPIWPLGAYTEKLIF. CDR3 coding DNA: TGTGCTCTTGGGGAACAACCTCCCATATGGCCACTGGGGGCCTACACCGAAAAACTCATCTTT.

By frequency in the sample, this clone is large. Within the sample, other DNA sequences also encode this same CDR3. CDR3 DNA sequence: TGTGCTCTTGGGGAACTCCGGCCTTCCCCGAGGGGGACTGGGGGATACGGGATAAGCTCCTGGGACACCCGACAGATGTTTTTC. This codes for CALGELRPSPRGTGGYGISSWDTRQMFF. V usage is TRDV1 and J usage is TRDJ3; 13 nucleotides line up with TRDD3. This CDR3 contains 28 residues. Germline loops: CDR1 TSWWSYY, CDR2 QGS. J gave up 0 bases and V 0 bases, and 26 bases lay outside the gene matches.

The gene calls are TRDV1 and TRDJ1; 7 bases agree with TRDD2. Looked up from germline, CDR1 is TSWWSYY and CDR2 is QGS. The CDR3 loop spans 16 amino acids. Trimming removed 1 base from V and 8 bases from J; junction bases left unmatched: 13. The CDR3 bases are TGTGCTCTTGGGGAACATCATTCCTACGGGGCTGGGAAACTCATCTTT. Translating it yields CALGEHHSYGAGKLIF.

The CDR3 DNA follows: TGTGCTCTTGGGGAACCTACGTGGGCTGGGGGATACCCGAATGGTGGTCTCATCTTT. Translation: CALGEPTWAGGYPNGGLIF. The chain couples TRDV1 to TRDJ1; TRDD3 agrees at 11 bases. The CDR3 extends over 19 amino acids. Looked up from germline, CDR1 is TSWWSYY and CDR2 is QGS. V was clipped by 1 base and J by 11 bases; unmatched bases: 21.

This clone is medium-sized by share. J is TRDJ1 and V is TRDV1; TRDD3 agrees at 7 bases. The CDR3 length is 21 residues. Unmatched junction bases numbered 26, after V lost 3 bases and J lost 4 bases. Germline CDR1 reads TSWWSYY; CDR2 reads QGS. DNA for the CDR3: TGTGCTCTTGGGGACCCCTTCGCACGGCGGGTATCTGGGGGTCCTCACGATAAACTCATCTTT. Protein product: CALGDPFARRVSGGPHDKLIF.

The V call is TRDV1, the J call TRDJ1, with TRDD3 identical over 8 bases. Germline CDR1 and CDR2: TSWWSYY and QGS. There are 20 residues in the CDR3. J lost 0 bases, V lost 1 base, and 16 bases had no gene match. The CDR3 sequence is CALGEPPLGDTLGYTDKLIF. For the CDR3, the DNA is TGTGCTCTTGGGGAACCTCCCCTCGGGGATACACTGGGTTACACCGATAAACTCATCTTT.

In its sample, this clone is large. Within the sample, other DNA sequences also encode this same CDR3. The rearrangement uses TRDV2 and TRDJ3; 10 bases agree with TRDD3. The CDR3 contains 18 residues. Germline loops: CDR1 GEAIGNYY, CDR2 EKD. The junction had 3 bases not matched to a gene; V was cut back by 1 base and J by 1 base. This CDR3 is CACDTVLGDSWDTRQMFF. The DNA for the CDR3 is TGTGCCTGTGACACAGTACTGGGGGATTCCTGGGACACCCGACAGATGTTTTTC.

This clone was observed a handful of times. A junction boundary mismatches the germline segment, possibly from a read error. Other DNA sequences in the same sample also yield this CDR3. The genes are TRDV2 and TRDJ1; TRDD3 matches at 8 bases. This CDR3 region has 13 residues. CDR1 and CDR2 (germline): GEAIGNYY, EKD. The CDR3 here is CACGVGYASKLIF. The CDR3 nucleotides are TGTGCCTGTGGAGTGGGATACGCCTCAAAACTCATTTTT.

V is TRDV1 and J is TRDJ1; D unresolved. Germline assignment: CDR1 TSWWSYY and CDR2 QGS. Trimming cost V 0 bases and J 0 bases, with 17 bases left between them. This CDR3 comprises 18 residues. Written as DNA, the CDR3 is TGTGCTCTTGGGGAACTCCCCCCCCCACCGAGGTACACCGATAAACTCATCTTT. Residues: CALGELPPPPRYTDKLIF.

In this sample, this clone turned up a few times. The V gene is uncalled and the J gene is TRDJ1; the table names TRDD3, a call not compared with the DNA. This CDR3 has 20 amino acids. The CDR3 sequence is CASWRSTGATGAGYTDKLIF. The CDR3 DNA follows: TGTGCGAGTTGGAGGAGTACTGGGGCTACAGGAGCGGGTTACACCGATAAACTCATCTTT.

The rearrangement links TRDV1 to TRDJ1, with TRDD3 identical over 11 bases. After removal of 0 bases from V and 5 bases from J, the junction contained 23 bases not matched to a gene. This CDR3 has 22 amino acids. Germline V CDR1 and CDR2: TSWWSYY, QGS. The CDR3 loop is CALGELAPSYELGDTGRDKLIF. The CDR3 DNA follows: TGTGCTCTTGGGGAACTAGCCCCCTCCTACGAGTTGGGGGATACGGGGCGGGATAAACTCATCTTT.

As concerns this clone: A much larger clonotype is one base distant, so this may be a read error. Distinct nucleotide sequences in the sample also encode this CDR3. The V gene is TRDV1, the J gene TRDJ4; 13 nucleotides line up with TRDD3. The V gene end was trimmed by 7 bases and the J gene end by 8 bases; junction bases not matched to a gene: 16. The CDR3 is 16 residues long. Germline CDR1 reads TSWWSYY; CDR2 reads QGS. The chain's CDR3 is CALVPPSTGGYGILIF. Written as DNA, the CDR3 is TGTGCTCTTGTGCCCCCGAGTACTGGGGGATACGGAATACTGATCTTT.

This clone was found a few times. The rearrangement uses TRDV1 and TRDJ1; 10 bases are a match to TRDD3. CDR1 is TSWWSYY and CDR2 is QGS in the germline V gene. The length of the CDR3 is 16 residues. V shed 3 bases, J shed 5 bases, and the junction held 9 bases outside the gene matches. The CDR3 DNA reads TGTGCTCTTGGGGACCCCAGGGGGATACGAGGAGATAAACTCATCTTT. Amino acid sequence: CALGDPRGIRGDKLIF.

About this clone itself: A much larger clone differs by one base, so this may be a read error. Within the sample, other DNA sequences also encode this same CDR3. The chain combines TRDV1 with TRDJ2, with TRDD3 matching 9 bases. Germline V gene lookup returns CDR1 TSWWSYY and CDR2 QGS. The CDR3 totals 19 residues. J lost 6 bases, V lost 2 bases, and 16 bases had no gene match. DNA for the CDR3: TGTGCTCTTGGGGAAGGTGGTCAGGCTTGGGGGATAAGGGCAGCACAACTCTTCTTT. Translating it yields CALGEGGQAWGIRAAQLFF.

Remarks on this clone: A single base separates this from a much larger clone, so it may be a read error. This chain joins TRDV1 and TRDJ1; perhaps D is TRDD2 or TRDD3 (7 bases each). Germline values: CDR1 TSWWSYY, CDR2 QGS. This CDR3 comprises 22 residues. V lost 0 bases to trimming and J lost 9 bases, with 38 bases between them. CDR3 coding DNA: TGTGCTCTTGGGGAACTTTCTCCCCTTCCTGCCGGGAGGTGTGGGGGAGACATCGAACTCATCTTT. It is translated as CALGELSPLPAGRCGGDIELIF.

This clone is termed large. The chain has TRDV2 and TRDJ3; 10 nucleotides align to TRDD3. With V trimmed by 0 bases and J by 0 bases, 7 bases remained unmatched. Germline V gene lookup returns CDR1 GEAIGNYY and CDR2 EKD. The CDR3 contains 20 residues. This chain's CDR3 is CACDTVLGDHSSWDTRQMFF. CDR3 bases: TGTGCCTGTGACACCGTACTGGGGGATCACAGCTCCTGGGACACCCGACAGATGTTTTTC.

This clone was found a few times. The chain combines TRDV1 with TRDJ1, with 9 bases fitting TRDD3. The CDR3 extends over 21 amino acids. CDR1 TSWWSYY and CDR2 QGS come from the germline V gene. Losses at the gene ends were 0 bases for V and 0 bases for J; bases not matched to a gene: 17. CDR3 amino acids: CALGELEGSHWGYEDTDKLIF. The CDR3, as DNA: TGTGCTCTTGGGGAACTAGAAGGATCTCACTGGGGATACGAGGACACCGATAAACTCATCTTT.

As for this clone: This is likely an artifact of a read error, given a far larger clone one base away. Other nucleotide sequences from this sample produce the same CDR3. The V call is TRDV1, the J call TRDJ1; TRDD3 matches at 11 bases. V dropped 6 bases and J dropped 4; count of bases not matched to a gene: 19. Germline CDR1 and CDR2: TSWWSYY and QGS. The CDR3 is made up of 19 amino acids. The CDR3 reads CALGESSDSYWGIGDKLIF. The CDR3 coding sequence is TGTGCTCTTGGTGAATCTTCCGATTCGTACTGGGGGATAGGCGATAAACTCATCTTT.

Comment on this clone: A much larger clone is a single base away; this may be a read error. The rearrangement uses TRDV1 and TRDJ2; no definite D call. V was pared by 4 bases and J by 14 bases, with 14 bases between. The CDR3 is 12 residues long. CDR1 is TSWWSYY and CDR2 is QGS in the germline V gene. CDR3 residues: CALGAGRAKLFF. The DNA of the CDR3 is TGTGCTCTTGGGGCCGGGAGGGCTAAGCTCTTCTTT.

The CDR3 bases are TGTGCTCTTGGGGGACCTTCGGCTGCGATCTTACTGGGGGCCTTCACCGATAAACTCATCTTT. Translation: CALGGPSAAILLGAFTDKLIF. This sequence joins TRDV1 and TRDJ1; 8 nucleotides agree with TRDD3. CDR1 and CDR2 from the germline V gene are TSWWSYY and QGS. Trimming removed 4 bases from V and 1 base from J; junction bases left unmatched: 23. The CDR3 loop spans 21 amino acids.

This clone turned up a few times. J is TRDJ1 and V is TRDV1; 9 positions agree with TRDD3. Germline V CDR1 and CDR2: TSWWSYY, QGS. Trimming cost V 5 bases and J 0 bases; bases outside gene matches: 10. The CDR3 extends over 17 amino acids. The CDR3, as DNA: TGTGCTCTTGGGCCCGGTACTGGGGGACCGTACACCGATAAACTCATCTTT. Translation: CALGPGTGGPYTDKLIF.